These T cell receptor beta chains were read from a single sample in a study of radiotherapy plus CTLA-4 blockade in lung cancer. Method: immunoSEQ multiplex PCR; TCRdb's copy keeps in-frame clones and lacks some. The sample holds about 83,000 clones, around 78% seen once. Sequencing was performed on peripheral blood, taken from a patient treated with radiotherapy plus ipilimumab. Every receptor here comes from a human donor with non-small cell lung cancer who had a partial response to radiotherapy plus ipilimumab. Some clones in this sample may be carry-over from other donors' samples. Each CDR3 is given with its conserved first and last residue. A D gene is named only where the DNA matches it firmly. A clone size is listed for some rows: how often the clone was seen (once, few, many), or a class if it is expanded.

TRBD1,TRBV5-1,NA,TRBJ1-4,CASSLAGAGGGEKLFF,TGCGCCAGCAGCTTGGCTGGGGCAGGGGGAGGCGAAAAACTGTTTTTT
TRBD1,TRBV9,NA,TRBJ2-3,CASSVAGTGGPDTQYF,TGTGCCAGCAGCGTAGCCGGGACAGGGGGTCCAGATACGCAGTATTTT
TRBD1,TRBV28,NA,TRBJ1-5,CASSFSGGATPQHF,TGTGCCAGCAGTTTCTCAGGGGGCGCGACGCCCCAGCATTTT
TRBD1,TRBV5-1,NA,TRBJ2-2,CASSRDREWTGELFF,TGCGCCAGCAGCAGGGACAGGGAATGGACCGGGGAGCTGTTTTTT
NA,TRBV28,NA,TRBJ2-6,CASSNQGAGANVLTF,TGTGCCAGCAGCAACCAGGGCGCTGGGGCCAACGTCCTGACTTTC
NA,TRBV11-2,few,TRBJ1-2,CASSLVGQTFLGYTF,TGTGCCAGCAGCTTAGTCGGTCAGACTTTTCTTGGCTACACCTTC
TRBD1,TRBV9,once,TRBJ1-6,CASRAEDRRNSPLHF,TGTGCCAGCAGGGCAGAGGACAGGCGAAATTCCCCCCTCCACTTT
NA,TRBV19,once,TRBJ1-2,CASNPAGPGGYTF,TGTGCCAGCAACCCTGCCGGCCCGGGGGGCTACACCTTC
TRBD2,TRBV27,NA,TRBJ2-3,CASSLFRGRVPDTQYF,TGTGCCAGCAGTTTATTTCGCGGGAGGGTCCCAGATACGCAGTATTTT
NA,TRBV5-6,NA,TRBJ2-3,CASQSLAGTDTQYF,TGTGCCAGCCAATCACTCGCGGGCACAGATACGCAGTATTTT
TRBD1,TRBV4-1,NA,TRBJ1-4,CASSQLTGDNEKLFF,TGCGCCAGCAGCCAGCTGACAGGGGACAATGAAAAACTGTTTTTT
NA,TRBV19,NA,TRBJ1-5,CATARTGVDGQPQHF,TGTGCCACCGCCCGGACTGGTGTCGATGGTCAGCCCCAGCATTTT
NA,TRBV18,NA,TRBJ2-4,CASSRNGAGLLPIQYF,TGTGCCAGCTCACGCAATGGAGCAGGACTTCTCCCCATTCAGTACTTC
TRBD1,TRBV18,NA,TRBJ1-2,CASSPQGDYGYTF,TGTGCCAGCTCACCTCAGGGGGACTATGGCTACACCTTC
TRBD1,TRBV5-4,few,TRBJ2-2,CASRADRAGGELFF,TGTGCCAGCAGAGCCGACAGGGCCGGCGGGGAGCTGTTTTTT
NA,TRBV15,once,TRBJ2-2,CATSSELDTDTGELFF,TGTGCCACCAGCAGCGAACTTGACACCGACACCGGGGAGCTGTTTTTT
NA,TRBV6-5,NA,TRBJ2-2,CASSYSTNTGELFF,TGTGCCAGCAGTTACAGCACGAACACCGGGGAGCTGTTTTTT
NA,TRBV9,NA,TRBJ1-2,CASSSLKSANYGYTF,TGTGCCAGCAGCAGCCTCAAGTCCGCTAACTATGGCTACACCTTC
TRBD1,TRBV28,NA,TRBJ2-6,CASSRDSSGANVLTF,TGTGCCAGCAGCCGGGACAGCTCTGGGGCCAACGTCCTGACTTTC
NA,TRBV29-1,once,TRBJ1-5,CSVRQGNNQPQHF,TGCAGCGTTCGGCAGGGTAACAATCAGCCCCAGCATTTT
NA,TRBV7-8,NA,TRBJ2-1,CASSLLGGSYNEQFF,TGTGCCAGCAGCTTATTAGGGGGCTCCTACAATGAGCAGTTCTTC
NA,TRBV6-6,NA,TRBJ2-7,CASSYGAAGREQYF,TGTGCCAGCAGTTACGGGGCTGCAGGGCGCGAGCAGTACTTC
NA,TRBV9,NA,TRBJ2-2,CASSPWTDSGELFF,TGTGCCAGCAGCCCATGGACCGATTCCGGGGAGCTGTTTTTC
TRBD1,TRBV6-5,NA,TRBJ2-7,CASRRTGSYEQYF,TGTGCCAGCAGAAGGACAGGGAGCTACGAGCAGTACTTC
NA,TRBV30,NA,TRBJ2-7,CAWTPGLAVYEQYF,TGTGCCTGGACTCCGGGACTGGCTGTCTACGAGCAGTACTTC
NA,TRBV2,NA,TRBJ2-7,CASSENPGLSSYEQYF,TGTGCCAGCAGTGAGAATCCGGGACTTTCTTCCTACGAGCAGTACTTC
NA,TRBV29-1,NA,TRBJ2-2,CSVRDSRFDTGGELFF,TGCAGCGTGAGGGACTCCCGCTTCGATACCGGTGGGGAGCTGTTTTTT
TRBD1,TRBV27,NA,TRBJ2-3,CASSRGHSTDTQYF,TGTGCCAGCAGTAGGGGGCACAGCACAGATACGCAGTATTTT
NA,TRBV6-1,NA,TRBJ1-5,CASTGTQEQPQHF,TGTGCCAGCACCGGGACTCAGGAGCAGCCCCAGCATTTT
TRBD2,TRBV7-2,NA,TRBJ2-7,CASSFSSGGSITYEQYF,TGTGCCAGCAGCTTCTCTAGCGGGGGGTCAATCACCTACGAGCAGTACTTC
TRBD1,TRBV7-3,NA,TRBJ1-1,CASSPRGRPEAFF,TGTGCCAGCAGCCCCAGGGGGAGACCTGAAGCTTTCTTT
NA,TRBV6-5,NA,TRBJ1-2,CASGPRGYGYTF,TGTGCCAGCGGCCCCCGGGGGTATGGCTACACCTTC
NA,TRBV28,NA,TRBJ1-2,CASSSHAGGRGKSYGYTF,TGTGCCAGCAGTTCCCATGCCGGGGGGAGGGGTAAGAGCTATGGCTACACCTTC
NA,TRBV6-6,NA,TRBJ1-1,CASSRPGQNTEAFF,TGTGCCAGCAGTCGCCCAGGGCAGAACACTGAAGCTTTCTTT
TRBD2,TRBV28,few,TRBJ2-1,CASDERGGRRNEQFF,TGTGCCAGCGACGAGCGGGGGGGCCGACGCAATGAGCAGTTCTTC
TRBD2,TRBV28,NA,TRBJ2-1,CASSPRTSRTEQFF,TGTGCCAGCAGTCCACGGACTAGTCGTACCGAGCAGTTCTTC
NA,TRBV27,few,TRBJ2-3,CASREAGAPVDTQYF,TGTGCCAGCAGGGAGGCGGGGGCCCCTGTGGATACGCAGTATTTT
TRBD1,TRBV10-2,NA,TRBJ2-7,CASSDSRGQNEQYF,TGCGCCAGCAGTGACTCCAGGGGGCAGAACGAGCAGTACTTC
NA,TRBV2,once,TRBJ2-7,CASSEGRRSGEQYF,TGTGCCAGCAGTGAAGGCAGGAGGAGCGGCGAGCAGTACTTC
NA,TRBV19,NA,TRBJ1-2,CASSGTGAPGYTF,TGTGCCAGTAGTGGAACTGGGGCGCCTGGCTACACCTTC
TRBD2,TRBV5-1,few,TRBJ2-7,CASSLGNSGTLSYEQYF,TGCGCCAGCAGCTTGGGAAATAGCGGGACCCTATCCTACGAGCAGTACTTC
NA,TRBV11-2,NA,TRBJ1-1,CASRVGGIENTEAFF,TGTGCCAGCAGGGTGGGAGGGATCGAGAACACTGAAGCTTTCTTT
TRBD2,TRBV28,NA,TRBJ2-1,CASSLTYGRGSSYNEQFF,TGTGCCAGCAGTTTAACTTACGGGAGGGGGAGCTCCTACAATGAGCAGTTCTTC
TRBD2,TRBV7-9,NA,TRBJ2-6,CASSLARGAGANVLTF,TGTGCCAGCAGCTTAGCGCGGGGGGCTGGGGCCAACGTCCTGACTTTC
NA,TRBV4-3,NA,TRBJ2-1,CASSQYLGQPTTYNEQFF,TGCGCCAGCAGCCAATATTTAGGACAGCCGACCACCTACAATGAGCAGTTCTTC
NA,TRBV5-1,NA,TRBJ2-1,CASTLSTGIRRRNNEQFF,TGCGCCAGCACCCTTTCAACAGGAATTCGAAGAAGGAACAATGAGCAGTTCTTC
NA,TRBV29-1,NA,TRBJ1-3,CSVDSGRNTIYF,TGCAGCGTTGATTCCGGGAGAAACACCATATATTTT
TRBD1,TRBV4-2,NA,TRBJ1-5,CASSQSTGVGNQPQHF,TGTGCCAGCAGCCAATCGACAGGGGTTGGCAATCAGCCCCAGCATTTT
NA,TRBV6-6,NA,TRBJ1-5,CASSLLGGAGQPQHF,TGTGCCAGCAGCCTCCTGGGGGGGGCGGGACAGCCCCAGCATTTT
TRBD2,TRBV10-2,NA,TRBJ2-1,CASRDIAGYNEQFF,TGCGCCAGCAGGGATATAGCGGGTTACAATGAGCAGTTCTTC
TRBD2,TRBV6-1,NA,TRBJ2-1,CASRLAAYNEQFF,TGTGCCAGCAGACTAGCGGCCTACAATGAGCAGTTCTTC
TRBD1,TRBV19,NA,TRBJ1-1,CASSIDPTGIVFF,TGTGCCAGTAGTATAGATCCGACAGGGATCGTTTTCTTT
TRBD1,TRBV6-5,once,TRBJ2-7,CASSYSRWDRRSKQYF,TGTGCCAGCAGTTACTCGAGGTGGGACAGGCGCTCCAAGCAGTACTTC
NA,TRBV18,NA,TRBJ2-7,CASSLFTGGDEQYF,TGTGCCAGCTCACTTTTTACAGGGGGGGACGAGCAGTACTTC
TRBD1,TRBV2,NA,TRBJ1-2,CASREQGGNYGYTF,TGTGCCAGTAGAGAACAGGGGGGAAACTATGGCTACACCTTC
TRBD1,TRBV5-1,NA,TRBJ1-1,CASSTQGVRGTEAFF,TGCGCCAGCAGCACCCAGGGGGTTCGTGGCACTGAAGCTTTCTTT